The sequence of this TCR beta chain was determined in a study of blood T cell repertoires in COVID-19 (dated by TCRdb to 2018 to 2020). Notes on the research overall: Samples from collaborators originated in the United States, Italy and Spain and spanned both the acute and convalescent phases of COVID-19. Sample metadata almost always included a de-identified subject ID, COVID-19 status, age in years and sex. Subjects who had been exposed to COVID-19, were actively infected with it, or had recovered from it provided the deeply sampled blood TCRbeta repertoires that made up the dataset. The samples were drawn from the first 160 participants of the ongoing ImmuneRACE study and from roughly 1,300 subjects provided by 6 global collaborators. Where HLA class I and class II types were available, the types were taken from metadata supplied by the sample provider, not from assay-based typing. The prospective study material was composed of cDNA or gDNA derived from T cells, B-cell-depleted T cells, or PBMCs. The repertoires were released in a freely available public database meant as a resource for research on the immune response to SARS-CoV-2. On the study overall, not on this receptor specifically: The amount of clinical and demographic metadata varied by source and participant and was provided uncurated.

Participants in the prospective study were aged roughly 18 to 100 years, lived in under 30 United States geographic areas, and enrolled through a virtual design. To assign participants to cohorts, the prospective study relied on clinical history that participants themselves reported in a screening survey and a study questionnaire. Exposed participants were defined as having been in contact with someone with a PCR-confirmed or clinician-diagnosed COVID-19 case within 2 weeks of study entry. In the prospective study, mobile phlebotomists collected whole blood, serum and a nasopharyngeal or oropharyngeal swab from each participant. Over a roughly two-month period, participants in the prospective study had the option of providing additional blood draws and questionnaires. Before DNA extraction, prospective study blood samples were shipped either frozen or at room temperature. TCRbeta CDR3 regions were amplified from genomic DNA by means of the immunoSEQ Assay, a bias-controlled multiplex PCR. Under the source paper's analysis protocol: Within the assay, amplification of reference gene primers was used to estimate how many nucleated cells each sample contained. Sequence reads were collapsed and filtered to measure the absolute abundance of every unique TCRbeta CDR3 rearrangement. Productive Simpson clonality was computed per sample as the square root of Simpson's diversity index over productive rearrangements. TCRdb carries this immuneACCESS record with in-frame sequences only. Its versions omit some clonotypes, under half of them owing to an unresolved V gene in the studies checked, with the rest unexplained. V and J calls and clone size are those listed in that table; D and trimming were worked out from the DNA. Here the sample has around 250,000 clones; 80% to 90% occur a single time. Together, the top ten hold 2.5% to 4% of the sample.

Trimmed from V: 3 bases; trimmed from J: 8 bases; junction bases lacking a gene match: 10. From the cysteine up to the phenylalanine, the CDR3 has a length of 16 residues. Solely the CDR3 DNA is kept, with 48 bases framed from the first base. The germline V gene (reference sequence) gives CDR1 as LNHNV and CDR2 as YYDKDF. As concerns this clone: The antigen this receptor binds is unknown. No base quality values were provided; no much bigger clone lies one nucleotide off.

Specimen: PBMCs or T cells enriched from blood (not recorded which). The receptor comes from a woman between 40 and 55 years old who had been exposed to COVID-19. The chain is made from TRBV15 and TRBJ1-4, and 9 bases in between align with TRBD1. Here is the DNA: TGTGCCACCAGCAGGGGACAGGGCCGGGTAGGAGAAAAACTGTTTTTT. Its protein is CATSRGQGRVGEKLFF.